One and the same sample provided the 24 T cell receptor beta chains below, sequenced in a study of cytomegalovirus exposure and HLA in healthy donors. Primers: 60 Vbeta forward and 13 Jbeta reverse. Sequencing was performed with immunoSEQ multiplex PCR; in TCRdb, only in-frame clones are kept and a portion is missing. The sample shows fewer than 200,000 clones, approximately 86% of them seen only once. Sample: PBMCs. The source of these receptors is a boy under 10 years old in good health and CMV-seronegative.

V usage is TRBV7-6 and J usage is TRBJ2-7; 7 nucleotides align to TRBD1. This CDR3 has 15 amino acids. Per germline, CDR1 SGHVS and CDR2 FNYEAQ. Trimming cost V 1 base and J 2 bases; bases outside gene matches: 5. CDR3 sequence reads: CASSLGGQGAYEQYF. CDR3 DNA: TGTGCCAGCAGCTTAGGAGGCCAGGGGGCCTACGAGCAGTACTTC.

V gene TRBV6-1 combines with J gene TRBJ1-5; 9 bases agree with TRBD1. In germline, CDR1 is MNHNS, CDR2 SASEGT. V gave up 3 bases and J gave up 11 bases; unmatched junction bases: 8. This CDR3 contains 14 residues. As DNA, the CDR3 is TGTGCCAGCAGTGATGACAGGGGGTACGTGGCCCAGCATTTT. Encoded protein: CASSDDRGYVAQHF.

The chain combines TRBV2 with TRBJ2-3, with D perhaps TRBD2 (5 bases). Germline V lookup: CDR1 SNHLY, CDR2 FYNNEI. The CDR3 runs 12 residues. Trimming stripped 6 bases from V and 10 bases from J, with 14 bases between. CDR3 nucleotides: TGTGCCAGCAGCCCTAGCCCCGGGGCGCAGTATTTT. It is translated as CASSPSPGAQYF.

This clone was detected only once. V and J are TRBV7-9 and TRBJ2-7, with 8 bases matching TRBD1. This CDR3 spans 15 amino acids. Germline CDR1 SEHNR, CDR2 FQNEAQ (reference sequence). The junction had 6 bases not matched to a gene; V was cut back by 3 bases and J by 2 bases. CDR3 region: CASSFDRGGTYEQYF. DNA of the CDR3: TGTGCCAGCAGCTTCGACAGGGGTGGGACCTACGAGCAGTACTTC.

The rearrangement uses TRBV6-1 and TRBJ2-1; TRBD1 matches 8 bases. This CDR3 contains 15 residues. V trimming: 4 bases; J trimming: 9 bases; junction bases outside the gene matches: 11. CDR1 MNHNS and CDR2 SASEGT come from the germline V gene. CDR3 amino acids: CASSATGGPPFEQFF. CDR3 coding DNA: TGTGCCAGCAGTGCTACAGGGGGTCCCCCTTTTGAGCAGTTCTTC.

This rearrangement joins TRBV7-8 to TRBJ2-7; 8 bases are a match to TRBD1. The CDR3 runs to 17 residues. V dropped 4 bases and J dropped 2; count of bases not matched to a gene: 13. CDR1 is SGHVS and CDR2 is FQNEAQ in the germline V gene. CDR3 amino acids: CASSSSKTGAKTYEQYF. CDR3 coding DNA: TGTGCCAGCAGCTCATCCAAGACAGGGGCTAAGACCTACGAGCAGTACTTC.

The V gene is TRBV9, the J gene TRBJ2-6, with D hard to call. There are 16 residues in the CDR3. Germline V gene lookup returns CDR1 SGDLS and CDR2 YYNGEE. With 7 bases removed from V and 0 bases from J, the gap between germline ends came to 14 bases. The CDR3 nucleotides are TGTGCCAGCGCACATCGAGCTAGCTCTGGGGCCAACGTCCTGACTTTC. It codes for CASAHRASSGANVLTF. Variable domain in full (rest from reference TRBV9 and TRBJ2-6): DSGVTQTPKHLITATGQRVTLRCSPRSGDLSVYWYQQSLDQGLQFLIQYYNGEERAKGNILERFSAQQFPDLHSELNLSSLELGDSALYFCASAHRASSGANVLTFGAGSRLTVL.

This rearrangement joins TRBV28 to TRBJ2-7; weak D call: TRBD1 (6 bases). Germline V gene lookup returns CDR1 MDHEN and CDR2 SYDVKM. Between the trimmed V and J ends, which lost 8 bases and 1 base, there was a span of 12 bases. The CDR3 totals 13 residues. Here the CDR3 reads CASRRQASYEQYF. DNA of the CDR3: TGTGCCAGCCGAAGACAGGCATCCTACGAGCAGTACTTC.

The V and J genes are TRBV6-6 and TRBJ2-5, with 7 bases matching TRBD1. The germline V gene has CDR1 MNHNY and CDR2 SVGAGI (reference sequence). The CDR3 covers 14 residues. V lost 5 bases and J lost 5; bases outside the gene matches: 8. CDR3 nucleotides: TGTGCCAGCAGTCCGACCTTCAGGGGGGAGACCCAGTACTTC. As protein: CASSPTFRGETQYF.

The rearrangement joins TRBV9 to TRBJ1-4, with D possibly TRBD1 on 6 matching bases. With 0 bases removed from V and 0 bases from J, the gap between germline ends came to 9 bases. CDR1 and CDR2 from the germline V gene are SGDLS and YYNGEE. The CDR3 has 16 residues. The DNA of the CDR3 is TGTGCCAGCAGCGTAGGAGGGGGTGCAACTAATGAAAAACTGTTTTTT. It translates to CASSVGGGATNEKLFF.

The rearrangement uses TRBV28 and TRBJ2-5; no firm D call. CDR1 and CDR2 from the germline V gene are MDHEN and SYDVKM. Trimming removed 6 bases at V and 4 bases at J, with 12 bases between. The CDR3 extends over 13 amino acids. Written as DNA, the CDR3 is TGTGCCAGCAGCACTAAGCCGGGAGAGACCCAGTACTTC. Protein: CASSTKPGETQYF.

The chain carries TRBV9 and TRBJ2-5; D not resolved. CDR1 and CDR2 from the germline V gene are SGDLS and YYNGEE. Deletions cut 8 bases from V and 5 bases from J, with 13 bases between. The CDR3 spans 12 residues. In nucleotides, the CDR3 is TGTGCCAGGAAGACACCCCAGGAGACCCAGTACTTC. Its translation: CARKTPQETQYF.

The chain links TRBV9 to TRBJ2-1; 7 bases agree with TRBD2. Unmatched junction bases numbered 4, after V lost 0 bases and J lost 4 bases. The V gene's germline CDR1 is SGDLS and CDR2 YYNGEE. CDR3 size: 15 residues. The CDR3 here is CASSVGGGFYNEQFF. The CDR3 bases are TGTGCCAGCAGCGTAGGGGGGGGTTTTTACAATGAGCAGTTCTTC. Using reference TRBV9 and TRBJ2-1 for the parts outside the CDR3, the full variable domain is DSGVTQTPKHLITATGQRVTLRCSPRSGDLSVYWYQQSLDQGLQFLIQYYNGEERAKGNILERFSAQQFPDLHSELNLSSLELGDSALYFCASSVGGGFYNEQFFGPGTRLTVL.

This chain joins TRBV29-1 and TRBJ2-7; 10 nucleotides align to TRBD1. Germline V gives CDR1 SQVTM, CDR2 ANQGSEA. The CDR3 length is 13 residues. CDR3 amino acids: CRITGQGSYEQYF. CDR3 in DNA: TGCAGGATAACGGGACAGGGGTCCTACGAGCAGTACTTC.

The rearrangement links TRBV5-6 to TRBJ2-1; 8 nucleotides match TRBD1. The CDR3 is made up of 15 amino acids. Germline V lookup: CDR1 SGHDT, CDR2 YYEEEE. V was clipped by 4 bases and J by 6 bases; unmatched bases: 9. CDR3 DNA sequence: TGTGCCAGCAGCACCCTGACAGGGGCAGGCAATGAGCAGTTCTTC. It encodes CASSTLTGAGNEQFF. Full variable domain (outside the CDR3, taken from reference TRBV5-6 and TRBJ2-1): DAGVTQSPTHLIKTRGQQVTLRCSPKSGHDTVSWYQQALGQGPQFIFQYYEEEERQRGNFPDRFSGHQFPNYSSELNVNALLLGDSALYLCASSTLTGAGNEQFFGPGTRLTVL.

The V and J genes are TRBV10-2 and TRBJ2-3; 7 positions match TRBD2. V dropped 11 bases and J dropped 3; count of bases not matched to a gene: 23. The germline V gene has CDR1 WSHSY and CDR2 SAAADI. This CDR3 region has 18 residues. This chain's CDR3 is CASQTGRGVPRSTDTQYF. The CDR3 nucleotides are TGCGCCTCCCAAACCGGACGGGGGGTGCCACGCAGTACAGATACGCAGTATTTT.

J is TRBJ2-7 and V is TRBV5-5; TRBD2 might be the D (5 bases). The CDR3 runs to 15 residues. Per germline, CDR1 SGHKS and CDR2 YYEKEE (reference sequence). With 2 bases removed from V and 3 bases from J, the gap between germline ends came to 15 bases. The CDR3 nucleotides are TGTGCCAGCAGCTTTGGGCCCTCCGAGGGCTACGAGCAGTACTTC. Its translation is CASSFGPSEGYEQYF. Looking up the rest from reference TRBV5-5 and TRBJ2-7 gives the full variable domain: DAGVTQSPTHLIKTRGQQVTLRCSPISGHKSVSWYQQVLGQGPQFIFQYYEKEERGRGNFPDRFSARQFPNYSSELNVNALLLGDSALYLCASSFGPSEGYEQYFGPGTRLTVT.

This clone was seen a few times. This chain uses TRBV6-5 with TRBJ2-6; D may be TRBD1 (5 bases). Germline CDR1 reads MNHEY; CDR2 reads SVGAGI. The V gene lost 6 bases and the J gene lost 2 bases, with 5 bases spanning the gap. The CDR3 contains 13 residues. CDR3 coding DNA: TGTGCCAGCAGGGGGCCTGGGGCCAACGTCCTGACTTTC. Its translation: CASRGPGANVLTF.

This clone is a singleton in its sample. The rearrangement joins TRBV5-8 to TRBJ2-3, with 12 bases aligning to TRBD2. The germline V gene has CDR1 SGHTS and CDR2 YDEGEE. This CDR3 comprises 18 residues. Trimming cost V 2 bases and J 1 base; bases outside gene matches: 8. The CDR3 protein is CASSFDRTSGVRTDTQYF. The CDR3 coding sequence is TGTGCCAGCAGCTTCGACCGGACTAGCGGGGTTCGCACAGATACGCAGTATTTT.

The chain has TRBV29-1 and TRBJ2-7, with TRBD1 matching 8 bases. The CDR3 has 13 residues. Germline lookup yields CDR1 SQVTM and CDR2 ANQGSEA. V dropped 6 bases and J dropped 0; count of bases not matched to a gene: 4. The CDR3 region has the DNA TGCAGCGTGAGACAGGGGAGCTCCTACGAGCAGTACTTC. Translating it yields CSVRQGSSYEQYF.

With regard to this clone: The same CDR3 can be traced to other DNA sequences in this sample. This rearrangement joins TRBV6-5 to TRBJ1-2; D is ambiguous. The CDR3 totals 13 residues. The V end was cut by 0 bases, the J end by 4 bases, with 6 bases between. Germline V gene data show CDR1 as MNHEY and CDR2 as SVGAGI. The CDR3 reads CASSYSTAYGYTF. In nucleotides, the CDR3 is TGTGCCAGCAGTTACTCGACTGCCTATGGCTACACCTTC.

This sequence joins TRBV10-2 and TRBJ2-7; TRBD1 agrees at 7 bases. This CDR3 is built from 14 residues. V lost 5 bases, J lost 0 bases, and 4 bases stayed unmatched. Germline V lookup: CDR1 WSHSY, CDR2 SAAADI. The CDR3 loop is CASSRTGSSYEQYF. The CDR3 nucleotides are TGCGCCAGCAGTCGGACAGGAAGCTCCTACGAGCAGTACTTC.

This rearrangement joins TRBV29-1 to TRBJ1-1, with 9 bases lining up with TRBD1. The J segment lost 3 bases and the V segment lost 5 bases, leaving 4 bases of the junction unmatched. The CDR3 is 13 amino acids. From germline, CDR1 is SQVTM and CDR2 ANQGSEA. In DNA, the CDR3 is TGCAGCGTTTCCGGGACAGGGCACACTGAAGCTTTCTTT. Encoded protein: CSVSGTGHTEAFF.

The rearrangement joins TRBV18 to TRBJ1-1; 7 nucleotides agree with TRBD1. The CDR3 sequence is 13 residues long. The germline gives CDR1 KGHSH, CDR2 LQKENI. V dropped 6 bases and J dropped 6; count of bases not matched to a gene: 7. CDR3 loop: CASSHSGTAEAFF. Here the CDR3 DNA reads TGTGCCAGCTCTCACTCTGGGACAGCTGAAGCTTTCTTT.